The 5 T cell receptor beta chains below come from one sample, sequenced in a study of chemoradiotherapy in HPV16-positive cancers. Repertoires were generated with immunoSEQ multiplex PCR, while TCRdb's copy carries only in-frame clones and drops some. The table has about 29,000 clones, 85% to 95% seen once; the top ten hold approximately 18%. Specimen: blood, collected from a patient who underwent chemoradiotherapy. The receptors were gathered from a human donor with HPV-associated anogenital cancer.

This clone was counted a few times. The chain uses TRBV7-7 and TRBJ1-4; the match to TRBD1 covers 9 bases. From germline, CDR1 is SSHAT and CDR2 FNYEAQ (reference sequence). Trimming at V came to 4 bases and at J to 8 bases, leaving 8 bases not matched to a gene. The CDR3 spans 15 residues. CDR3 in amino acids: CASSCPGQGKEKLFF. The CDR3 nucleotides are TGTGCCAGCAGCTGCCCGGGACAGGGTAAGGAAAAACTGTTTTTT. The full variable domain, rest sourced from reference TRBV7-7 and TRBJ1-4, is GAGVSQSPRYKVTKRGQDVTLRCDPISSHATLYWYQQALGQGPEFLTYFNYEAQPDKSGLPSDRFSAERPEGSISTLTIQRTEQRDSAMYRCASSCPGQGKEKLFFGSGTQLSVL.

A single count supports this clone. One junction end does not reproduce the germline sequence, and a read error may be involved. The V and J genes are TRBV7-7 and TRBJ2-1, with D perhaps TRBD1 (6 bases). Looked up from germline, CDR1 is SSHAT and CDR2 is FNYEAQ (reference sequence). CDR3 size: 15 residues. CDR3 loop: CASSTGQSPYNEQFF. The CDR3 DNA sequence: TGTGCTAGCAGCACCGGACAGTCCCCCTACAATGAGCAGTTCTTC.

V usage is TRBV18 and J usage is TRBJ1-2, with D unresolved. This CDR3 has 15 amino acids. In germline, CDR1 is KGHSH, CDR2 LQKENI. Trimming removed 2 bases at V and 9 bases at J, with 19 bases between. The CDR3 loop is CASSPNSAETSSYTF. As DNA, the CDR3 is TGTGCCAGCTCACCAAACTCGGCCGAGACAAGCAGCTACACCTTC.

The CDR3 bases are TGTGCCAGCAGCTGGGCGGGCCCCGGAGATAATGAGCAGTTCTTC. This codes for CASSWAGPGDNEQFF. This sequence joins TRBV5-6 and TRBJ2-1; D may be TRBD2 (5 bases). Looked up from germline, CDR1 is SGHDT and CDR2 is YYEEEE. The CDR3 spans 15 residues. V was pared by 3 bases and J by 7 bases, with 17 bases between.

This rearrangement joins TRBV6-1 to TRBJ1-1; unclear D gene. Trimming cost V 1 base and J 6 bases, with 9 bases left between them. The V gene's germline CDR1 is MNHNS and CDR2 SASEGT. CDR3 length: 13 amino acids. CDR3 sequence: CASSEGVWAEAFF. The CDR3 region has the DNA TGTGCCAGCAGTGAAGGCGTCTGGGCTGAAGCTTTCTTT.